These T cell receptor beta chains were read from a single sample in a study of OX40 agonist ivuxolimab in advanced cancers. Only in-frame clones appear in the TCRdb table, and some are missing; sequencing was by immunoSEQ multiplex PCR. Seen here are 20,000 to 25,000 clones, just over 85% observed once, and the top ten hold 20% to 25%. The source material was CD4+ or CD8+ T cells sorted from blood, sampled in a trial of the OX40 agonist ivuxolimab. The receptors were sampled from an adult with an advanced solid tumor such as melanoma, head and neck, liver or kidney cancer. CDR3s include the opening cysteine and the closing phenylalanine or tryptophan. D genes are given only for firm matches. Expanded clones get a size class; other rows say once, few or many, or leave the size out.

clone size,J gene,V gene,D gene,CDR3 protein,CDR3 DNA
.,TRBJ2-5,TRBV1,.,CTSSQCRGPQETQYF,TGCACCAGCAGCCAGTGCCGGGGGCCACAAGAGACCCAGTACTTC
.,TRBJ1-2,TRBV9,TRBD1,CASSAEGQKANYGYTF,TGTGCCAGCAGCGCCGAGGGACAGAAGGCAAACTATGGCTACACCTTC
.,TRBJ2-3,TRBV5-6,.,CASSPEVRAGPWDTQYF,TGTGCCAGCAGCCCCGAAGTTAGGGCTGGCCCGTGGGATACGCAGTATTTT
.,TRBJ1-1,TRBV29-1,.,CSVESAAEAFF,TGCAGCGTTGAGAGTGCTGCTGAAGCTTTCTTT
.,TRBJ2-3,TRBV14,.,CASSQEDSLRDTQYF,TGTGCCAGCAGCCAAGAAGACTCATTAAGGGATACGCAGTATTTT
.,TRBJ1-6,TRBV7-9,.,CASSPLLTRHNSPLHF,TGTGCCAGCAGCCCCCTCCTCACACGACATAATTCACCCCTCCACTTT
.,TRBJ2-7,TRBV7-9,.,CASSSSYYEQYF,TGTGCCAGCAGCTCTAGTTACTACGAGCAGTACTTC
.,TRBJ1-4,TRBV15,.,CATAQLPPGSDEKLFF,TGTGCCACCGCTCAGCTTCCCCCAGGATCCGACGAAAAACTGTTTTTT
.,TRBJ2-5,TRBV10-3,TRBD1,CASLRQGGETQYF,TGTGCCAGCCTTCGACAGGGTGGAGAGACCCAGTACTTC
.,TRBJ2-2,TRBV9,.,CASSVAVGSQHANTGELFF,TGTGCCAGCAGCGTAGCCGTAGGGTCCCAGCATGCGAACACCGGGGAGCTGTTTTTT
.,TRBJ2-7,TRBV11-2,TRBD2,CASSLGQGLKDYEQYF,TGTGCCAGCAGCTTAGGGCAGGGACTAAAAGACTACGAGCAGTACTTC
.,TRBJ2-2,TRBV10-2,TRBD1,CASPGQGTGELFF,TGCGCCAGCCCGGGACAGGGCACCGGGGAGCTGTTTTTT
.,TRBJ2-7,TRBV7-9,TRBD1,CASYSPSGGSDGAYEQYF,TGTGCCAGCTACTCTCCTTCAGGGGGTTCGGACGGGGCCTACGAGCAGTACTTC
.,TRBJ2-7,TRBV6-5,.,CARRGTYEQYF,TGTGCCAGGAGGGGGACCTACGAGCAGTACTTC
.,TRBJ2-3,TRBV28,TRBD2,CASSKGLAGATDTQYF,TGTGCCAGCAGCAAGGGACTAGCGGGGGCCACAGATACGCAGTATTTT
few,TRBJ2-1,TRBV6-6,.,CASSYPGGYNEQFF,TGTGCCAGCAGTTACCCTGGAGGGTACAATGAGCAGTTCTTC
once,TRBJ2-7,TRBV27,.,CASSWGPNADEQYF,TGTGCCAGCAGTTGGGGACCTAACGCGGACGAGCAGTACTTC
.,TRBJ2-7,TRBV27,TRBD2,CASSLGGGLTYEQYF,TGTGCCAGCTCTTTAGGCGGGGGTCTAACCTACGAGCAGTACTTC
.,TRBJ1-5,TRBV7-6,.,CASSAYRGRGQPQHF,TGTGCCAGCAGCGCCTACCGGGGAAGGGGTCAGCCCCAGCATTTT
once,TRBJ1-2,TRBV28,.,CASSLWGGSAYGYTF,TGTGCCAGCAGTTTGTGGGGGGGCTCGGCCTATGGCTACACCTTC
.,TRBJ1-6,TRBV6-5,.,CASRLTIGSPLHF,TGTGCCAGCAGACTCACCATTGGGTCACCCCTCCACTTT
once,TRBJ1-1,TRBV2,.,CASSEPPAGPNTEAFF,TGTGCCAGCAGTGAACCCCCAGCAGGGCCGAACACTGAAGCTTTCTTT
once,TRBJ1-5,TRBV27,.,CASSLWANQPQHF,TGTGCCAGCAGTTTATGGGCCAATCAGCCCCAGCATTTT
.,TRBJ2-7,TRBV4-1,TRBD1,CASSQASFHQGAYEQYF,TGCGCCAGCAGCCAAGCCTCATTCCATCAGGGGGCTTACGAGCAGTACTTC
.,TRBJ1-3,TRBV21-1,.,CASSVQGYGNTPLYF,TGTGCCAGCAGCGTACAGGGCTACGGAAACACCCCTTTATATTTT
.,TRBJ2-7,TRBV27,.,CASKEGGGLYYEQYF,TGTGCCAGCAAAGAGGGTGGAGGGTTATATTACGAGCAGTACTTC
.,TRBJ1-6,TRBV19,.,CASSPPPWGGGHSPLHF,TGTGCCAGTAGTCCACCCCCTTGGGGGGGCGGTCATTCACCCCTCCACTTT
.,TRBJ2-7,TRBV7-9,.,CASRGGRGPSYEQYF,TGTGCCAGTAGAGGGGGGCGGGGCCCCTCCTACGAGCAGTACTTC
.,TRBJ2-1,TRBV7-3,TRBD1,CASTGGQVHYNEQFF,TGTGCCAGCACCGGGGGACAGGTCCACTACAATGAGCAGTTCTTC
.,TRBJ1-5,TRBV7-9,.,CASSLEDRQPQHF,TGTGCCAGCAGCCTCGAAGATCGTCAGCCCCAGCATTTT
.,TRBJ2-2,TRBV6-5,.,CASSEADTGELFF,TGTGCCAGCAGTGAAGCTGACACCGGGGAGCTGTTTTTT
.,TRBJ1-2,TRBV4-2,.,CASSPKLSVYGYTF,TGTGCCAGCAGCCCAAAACTGTCGGTCTATGGCTACACCTTC
.,TRBJ1-3,TRBV7-6,.,CASSLDIWGNTIYF,TGTGCCAGCAGCTTAGACATCTGGGGAAACACCATATATTTT
once,TRBJ2-3,TRBV7-2,.,CASSLMGPGLTDTQYF,TGTGCCAGCAGCTTAATGGGTCCAGGGTTGACAGATACGCAGTATTTT
.,TRBJ2-5,TRBV4-1,TRBD2,CASSLLETSDRQETQYF,TGCGCCAGCAGCCTCCTCGAGACTAGCGACAGACAAGAGACCCAGTACTTC
.,TRBJ2-1,TRBV4-1,.,CASSLPGAELQFF,TGCGCCAGCAGCCTTCCTGGGGCGGAACTACAGTTCTTC
.,TRBJ1-2,TRBV15,.,CATSTRGGYYGYTF,TGTGCCACCAGTACCCGGGGGGGGTACTATGGCTACACCTTC
.,TRBJ2-1,TRBV19,.,CASSITSQWEQFF,TGTGCCAGTAGTATTACTAGCCAATGGGAGCAGTTCTTC
once,TRBJ2-1,TRBV11-2,TRBD2,CASSLGAGAPNEQFF,TGTGCCAGCAGCTTAGGAGCGGGGGCCCCCAATGAGCAGTTCTTC
.,TRBJ2-5,TRBV6-1,TRBD2,CASSQETFGLAGEETQYF,TGTGCCAGCAGTCAAGAAACCTTCGGACTAGCGGGAGAAGAGACCCAGTACTTC
.,TRBJ2-1,TRBV28,.,CASSPPSTGRGQFF,TGTGCCAGCAGTCCCCCAAGTACCGGAAGAGGGCAGTTCTTC
.,TRBJ1-6,TRBV4-1,.,CASSQDWAAGRTKSPLHF,TGCGCCAGCAGCCAAGACTGGGCTGCGGGAAGGACAAAATCACCCCTCCACTTT
.,TRBJ2-7,TRBV6-5,.,CASSGTLTYEQYF,TGTGCCAGCAGTGGGACTTTGACCTACGAGCAGTACTTC
.,TRBJ1-2,TRBV6-5,.,CASTPGAFYGYTF,TGTGCCAGCACCCCGGGAGCTTTCTATGGCTACACCTTC
.,TRBJ2-3,TRBV9,.,CASSVGSATDTQYF,TGTGCCAGCAGCGTAGGGTCGGCGACAGATACGCAGTATTTT
.,TRBJ2-1,TRBV7-9,TRBD1,CASRRPDLRDRGYNEQFF,TGTGCCAGCAGGCGACCCGACCTCCGGGACAGGGGGTACAATGAGCAGTTCTTC
.,TRBJ2-1,TRBV7-7,TRBD2,CASSSGLNPLNEQFF,TGTGCTAGCAGCTCGGGACTAAATCCTCTGAATGAGCAGTTCTTC
.,TRBJ2-3,TRBV27,TRBD2,CASSLWAGTSTDTQYF,TGTGCCAGCAGTTTGTGGGCCGGGACTAGTACAGATACGCAGTATTTT
.,TRBJ2-5,TRBV10-3,.,CATGDRGMETQYF,TGTGCCACCGGGGACCGAGGGATGGAGACCCAGTACTTC
.,TRBJ2-5,TRBV28,TRBD2,CASSPGLATETQYF,TGTGCCAGCAGCCCGGGACTAGCAACCGAGACCCAGTACTTC
.,TRBJ2-1,TRBV19,.,CASTAYNEQFF,TGTGCCAGTACCGCCTACAATGAGCAGTTCTTC
.,TRBJ2-7,TRBV30,TRBD1,CAWSVTGVEQYF,TGTGCCTGGAGTGTCACAGGGGTCGAGCAGTACTTC
.,TRBJ1-3,TRBV6-1,.,CASKLAGNTIYF,TGTGCCAGCAAGCTCGCTGGAAACACCATATATTTT
few,TRBJ1-5,TRBV15,.,CATSRDKGLGQPQHF,TGTGCCACCAGCAGAGACAAGGGGTTGGGTCAGCCCCAGCATTTT
.,TRBJ2-3,TRBV7-7,.,CASSRTRGDTQYF,TGTGCTAGCAGCCGAACTCGGGGGGATACGCAGTATTTT
.,TRBJ2-1,TRBV2,.,CASSEFTESSYNEQFF,TGTGCCAGCAGTGAATTTACGGAGTCCTCCTACAATGAGCAGTTCTTC
.,TRBJ2-3,TRBV2,.,CASLTGDTQYF,TGTGCCAGCCTAACAGGGGATACGCAGTATTTT
few,TRBJ2-7,TRBV29-1,.,CSVERGSYEQYF,TGCAGCGTTGAACGGGGATCCTACGAGCAGTACTTC
few,TRBJ2-1,TRBV28,TRBD2,CASSTPGIGEREDSYNEQFF,TGTGCCAGCAGTACCCCAGGGATCGGCGAGCGGGAGGACTCCTACAATGAGCAGTTCTTC